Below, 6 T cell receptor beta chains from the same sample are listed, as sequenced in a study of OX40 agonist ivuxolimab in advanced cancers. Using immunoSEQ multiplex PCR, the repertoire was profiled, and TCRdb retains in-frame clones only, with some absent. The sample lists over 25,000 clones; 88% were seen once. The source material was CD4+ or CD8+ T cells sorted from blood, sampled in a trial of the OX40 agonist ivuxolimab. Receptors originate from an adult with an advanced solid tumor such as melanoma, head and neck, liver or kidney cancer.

The CDR3 protein is CASSLGSGGAVDGYTF. The CDR3 DNA reads TGCGCCAGCAGCTTGGGATCCGGGGGCGCGGTCGATGGCTACACCTTC. J is TRBJ1-2 and V is TRBV5-1; the D gene is possibly TRBD1 (6 bases). Germline lookup yields CDR1 SGHRS and CDR2 YFSETQ. The V end was cut by 0 bases, the J end by 6 bases, with 18 bases between. The length of the CDR3 is 16 residues.

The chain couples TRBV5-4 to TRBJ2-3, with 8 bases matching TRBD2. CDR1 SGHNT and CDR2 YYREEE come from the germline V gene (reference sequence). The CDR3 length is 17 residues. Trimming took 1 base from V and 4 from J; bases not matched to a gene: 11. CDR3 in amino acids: CASSLPTLTSEADTQYF. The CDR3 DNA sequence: TGTGCCAGCAGCTTGCCTACGTTGACTAGCGAGGCAGATACGCAGTATTTT.

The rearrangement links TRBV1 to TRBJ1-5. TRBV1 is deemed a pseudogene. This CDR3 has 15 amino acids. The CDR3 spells CASSQEPGLNQPQHF. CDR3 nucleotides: TGCGCCAGCAGCCAAGAGCCGGGGCTGAATCAGCCCCAGCATTTT.

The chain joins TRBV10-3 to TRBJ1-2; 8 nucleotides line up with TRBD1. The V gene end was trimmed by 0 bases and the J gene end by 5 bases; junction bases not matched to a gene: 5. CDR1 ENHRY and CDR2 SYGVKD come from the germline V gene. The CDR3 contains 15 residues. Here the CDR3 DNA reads TGTGCCATCAGTGAGTCCTTGCAGGGGGCGTATGGCTACACCTTC. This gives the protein CAISESLQGAYGYTF.

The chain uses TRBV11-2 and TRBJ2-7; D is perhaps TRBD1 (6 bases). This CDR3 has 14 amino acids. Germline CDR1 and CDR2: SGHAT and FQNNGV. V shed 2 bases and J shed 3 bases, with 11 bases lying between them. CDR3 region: CASSLWTEGYEQYF. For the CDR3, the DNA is TGTGCCAGCAGCTTATGGACAGAAGGCTACGAGCAGTACTTC.

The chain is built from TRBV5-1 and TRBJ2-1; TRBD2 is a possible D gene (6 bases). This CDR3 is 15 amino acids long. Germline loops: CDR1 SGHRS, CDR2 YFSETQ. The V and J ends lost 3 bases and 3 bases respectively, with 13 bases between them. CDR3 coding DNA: TGCGCCAGCAGCTGGGGACTGGGGGACTACAATGAGCAGTTCTTC. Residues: CASSWGLGDYNEQFF.